One and the same sample provided the 18 T cell receptor beta chains below, sequenced in a study of monozygotic twins with inflammatory bowel disease. TCRdb reprocessed the 5' RACE reads; each CDR3 protein has one entry and no DNA is given. The sample table sets out roughly 320,000 distinct CDR3 sequences. What was sequenced was blood. Receptor source: a human donor with ulcerative colitis or Crohn's disease, or a healthy co-twin of an affected twin (not recorded which).

The chain links TRBV28 to TRBJ2-3. The CDR3 has 13 residues. Germline lookup yields CDR1 MDHEN and CDR2 SYDVKM. The CDR3: CASKKIVTDTQYF. The full variable domain, with the rest looked up from reference TRBV28 and TRBJ2-3, is DVKVTQSSRYLVKRTGEKVFLECVQDMDHENMFWYRQDPGLGLRLIYFSYDVKMKEKGDIPEGYSVSREKKERFSLILESASTNQTSMYLCASKKIVTDTQYFGPGTRLTVL.

The chain joins TRBV7-9 to TRBJ2-5; the D call of TRBD2 rests on TCRdb alone, since no DNA is present to check it. Germline assignment: CDR1 SEHNR and CDR2 FQNEAQ (reference sequence). This CDR3 comprises 16 residues. CDR3: CASSLGGTSGQETQYF.

The V call is TRBV7-2, the J call TRBJ2-7; checking the TCRdb D call of TRBD1 is not possible without DNA. The germline V gene encodes CDR1 SGHTA and CDR2 FQGNSA. This CDR3 is built from 12 residues. CDR3: CASSSWGPEQYF.

The CDR3 is CASSSHGGASAEAFF. The V call is TRBV5-1, the J call TRBJ1-1; TCRdb selects TRBD1, and the lack of DNA leaves this call unchecked. The CDR3 is made up of 15 amino acids. Germline lookup yields CDR1 SGHRS and CDR2 YFSETQ.

This sequence joins TRBV20-1 and TRBJ2-1; TCRdb picks TRBD2, but there is no DNA to check that call. The V gene's germline CDR1 is DFQATT and CDR2 SNEGSKA (reference sequence). This CDR3 is built from 12 residues. This chain's CDR3 is CSARGLASQQFF.

This chain uses TRBV20-1 with TRBJ2-7; with no DNA, the TCRdb D assignment of TRBD2 cannot be verified. CDR3 size: 13 residues. Germline CDR1 and CDR2: DFQATT and SNEGSKA (reference sequence). The chain's CDR3 is CSARGRETYEQYF.

The rearrangement uses TRBV7-6 and TRBJ2-1; the TRBD1 assignment by TCRdb is unverifiable without DNA. The CDR3 is made up of 12 amino acids. The germline V gene encodes CDR1 SGHVS and CDR2 FNYEAQ. The CDR3: CASSPQGPEQFF.

The genes are TRBV5-1 and TRBJ1-6; no DNA is available, so the TRBD1 call from TCRdb remains unchecked. The CDR3 has 12 residues. Germline CDR1 and CDR2: SGHRS and YFSETQ. The chain's CDR3 is CASSLQGSPLHF.

The chain couples TRBV7-9 to TRBJ2-7. The CDR3 contains 15 residues. The germline V gene encodes CDR1 SEHNR and CDR2 FQNEAQ (reference sequence). CDR3 in amino acids: CASRENRGLRYEQYF. Full variable domain (remainder filled in from reference TRBV7-9 and TRBJ2-7): DTGVSQNPRHKITKRGQNVTFRCDPISEHNRLYWYRQTLGQGPEFLTYFQNEAQLEKSRLLSDRFSAERPKGSFSTLEIQRTEQGDSAMYLCASRENRGLRYEQYFGPGTRLTVT.

The chain is built from TRBV7-2 and TRBJ2-2. The CDR3 is 13 residues long. Germline V gene data show CDR1 as SGHTA and CDR2 as FQGNSA. The CDR3 is CASSAQGSGELFF.

The chain employs TRBV20-1 and TRBJ1-4; with no DNA, the TCRdb D assignment of TRBD1 cannot be verified. The germline V gene encodes CDR1 DFQATT and CDR2 SNEGSKA (reference sequence). The CDR3 has 14 residues. The CDR3 loop reads CSAPGSATNEKLFF.

V is TRBV10-3 and J is TRBJ1-1. CDR3 length: 15 amino acids. CDR1 and CDR2 from the germline V gene are ENHRY and SYGVKD. CDR3 in amino acids: CAISPGPQLGTEAFF.

This chain joins TRBV7-2 and TRBJ2-2. This CDR3 spans 14 amino acids. CDR1 is SGHTA and CDR2 is FQGNSA in the germline V gene. Here the CDR3 reads CASSLEVVPGELFF.

This chain links TRBV5-6 with TRBJ1-6; TCRdb's D call of TRBD1 is untestable without DNA. Germline assignment: CDR1 SGHDT and CDR2 YYEEEE. The CDR3 spans 15 residues. CDR3 amino acids: CASSINRGNDSPLHF.

The J gene is TRBJ2-2, the V gene TRBV27. The CDR3 spans 16 residues. CDR1 MNHEY and CDR2 SMNVEV come from the germline V gene (reference sequence). The CDR3 region is CASCWGTNGRTGELFF.

The V and J genes are TRBV6-1 and TRBJ1-2; as DNA is missing, the TRBD1 call by TCRdb cannot be tested. The CDR3 loop spans 16 amino acids. The germline V gene encodes CDR1 MNHNS and CDR2 SASEGT. The CDR3 protein is CASSPGLGWAIYGYTF.

The chain links TRBV4-3 to TRBJ2-7; no DNA is available, so the TRBD1 call from TCRdb remains unchecked. This CDR3 is built from 13 residues. Germline V CDR1 and CDR2: LGHNA, YSLEER. The CDR3 region is CASSQDEGRRQYF.

The V gene is TRBV5-1, the J gene TRBJ2-5; no DNA is available, so the TRBD2 call from TCRdb remains unchecked. The CDR3 totals 17 residues. Germline V gene lookup returns CDR1 SGHRS and CDR2 YFSETQ. CDR3: CASSLLKAPGTTETQYF.